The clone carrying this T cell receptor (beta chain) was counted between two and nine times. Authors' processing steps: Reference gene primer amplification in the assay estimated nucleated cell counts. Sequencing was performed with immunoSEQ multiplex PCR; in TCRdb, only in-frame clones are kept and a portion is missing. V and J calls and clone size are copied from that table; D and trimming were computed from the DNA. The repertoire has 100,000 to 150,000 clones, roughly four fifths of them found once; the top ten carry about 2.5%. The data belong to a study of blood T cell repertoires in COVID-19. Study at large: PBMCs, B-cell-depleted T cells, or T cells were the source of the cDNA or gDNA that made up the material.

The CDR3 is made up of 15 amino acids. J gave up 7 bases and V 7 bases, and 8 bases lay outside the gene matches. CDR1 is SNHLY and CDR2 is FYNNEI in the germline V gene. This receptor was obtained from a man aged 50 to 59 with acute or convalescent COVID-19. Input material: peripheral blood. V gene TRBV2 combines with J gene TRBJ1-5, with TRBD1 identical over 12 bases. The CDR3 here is CASTPGTGGGQPQHF. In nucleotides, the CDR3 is TGTGCCAGCACTCCCGGGACAGGGGGCGGACAGCCCCAGCATTTT.